This record covers a single T cell receptor beta chain. The target antigen is unknown. This sample stems from a study of CD8 T cells in ankylosing spondylitis. Study-level findings and limits: Significant enrichment of disease-linked clones was reported in matched ankylosing spondylitis synovial fluid. Prior work had noted some motif variants in reactive arthritis blood and synovial fluid.

Each CDR3 protein is one row after TCRdb ran MiXCR on the 5' RACE reads. Among about 190,000 distinct CDR3 sequences, roughly 13% were seen once, and the ten largest hold more than 9.5%. CDR1 and CDR2 (germline): SGDLS, YYNGEE. The CDR3 is 13 residues long. Trimming left V 2 bases short and J 8 bases short, with 11 bases between. The specimen sequenced was blood, either unsorted or a sorted T cell fraction (not recorded which). The clonotype originates from a female donor with ankylosing spondylitis or in good health (not recorded which). The chain uses TRBV9 and TRBJ1-3; a possible D gene is TRBD1 (5 bases). The CDR3 sequence is CASSVAGRDTIYF. For the CDR3, the DNA is TGTGCCAGCAGCGTGGCAGGGAGAGACACCATATATTTT.